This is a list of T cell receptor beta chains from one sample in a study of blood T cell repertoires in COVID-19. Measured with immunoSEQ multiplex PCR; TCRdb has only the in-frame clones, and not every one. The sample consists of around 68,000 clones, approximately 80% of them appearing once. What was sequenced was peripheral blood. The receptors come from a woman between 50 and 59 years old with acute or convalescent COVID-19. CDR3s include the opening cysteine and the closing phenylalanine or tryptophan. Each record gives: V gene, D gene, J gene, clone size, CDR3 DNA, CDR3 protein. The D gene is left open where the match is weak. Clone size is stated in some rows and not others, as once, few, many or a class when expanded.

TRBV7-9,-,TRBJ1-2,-,TGTGCCAGCAGCTCCGGGGGGTCAGGAATTAATGGCTACACCTTC,CASSSGGSGINGYTF
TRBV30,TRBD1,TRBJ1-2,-,TGTGCCTCGACAGGGGGGAAGGGAAAGTCTCATGGCTACACCTTC,CASTGGKGKSHGYTF
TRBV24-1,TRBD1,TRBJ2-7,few,TGTGCCACCAGCCGGGGACAGGGAGATTACGAGCAGTACTTC,CATSRGQGDYEQYF
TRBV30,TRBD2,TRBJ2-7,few,TGTGCCTGGAGTAGAAGCGGGGGACCGTACGAGCAGTACTTC,CAWSRSGGPYEQYF
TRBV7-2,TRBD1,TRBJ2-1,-,TGTGCCAGCAGCTTAGTAGGGACAGGGACCTACAATGAGCAGTTCTTC,CASSLVGTGTYNEQFF
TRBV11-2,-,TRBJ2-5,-,TGTGCCAGCAGCTTAGATTATAATCGGGGGACGAAACAAGAGACCCAGTACTTC,CASSLDYNRGTKQETQYF
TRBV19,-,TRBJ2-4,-,TGTGCCAGTAGTAAGGAGGGAGGACCAAAAAACATTCAGTACTTC,CASSKEGGPKNIQYF
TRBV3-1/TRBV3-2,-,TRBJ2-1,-,TGTGCCAGCAGCCAAGGTGGACTATCGAGTCGGCCGTTCTTC,CASSQGGLSSRPFF
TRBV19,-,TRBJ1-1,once,TGTGCCAGTAGAGAACAGGCTAACACTGAAGCTTTCTTT,CASREQANTEAFF
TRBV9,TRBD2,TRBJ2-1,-,TGTGCCAGCAGCCTAGGACTAGCGGGAGGATGGAGTGAGCAGTTCTTC,CASSLGLAGGWSEQFF
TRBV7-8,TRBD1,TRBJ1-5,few,TGTGCCAGCAGCTCCCAGGGCAGGGGGCTTCAGCCCCAGCATTTT,CASSSQGRGLQPQHF
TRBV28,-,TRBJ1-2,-,TGTGCCAGCAGTTTTATAGACTCTTACTATGGCTACACCTTC,CASSFIDSYYGYTF
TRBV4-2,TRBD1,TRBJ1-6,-,TGTGCCAGCAGCCAAGACCCAGGGGGCAATTCACCCCTCCACTTT,CASSQDPGGNSPLHF
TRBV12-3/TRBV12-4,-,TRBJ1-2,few,TGTGCCAGCAGTTTTGACAGCCCGGGTGGCTACACCTTC,CASSFDSPGGYTF
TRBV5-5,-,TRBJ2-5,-,TGTGCCAGCAGCTTGATTCTGCAAGAGACCCAGTACTTC,CASSLILQETQYF
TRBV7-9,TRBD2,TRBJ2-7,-,TGTGCCAGCAGCTTAGGCGGGGGGGCCTTTGAGCAGTACTTC,CASSLGGGAFEQYF
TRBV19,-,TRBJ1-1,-,TGTGCCAGTAGGGAGGGAGGAGACTACACTGAAGCTTTCTTT,CASREGGDYTEAFF
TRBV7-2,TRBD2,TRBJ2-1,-,TGTGCCAGCAGCCTTGAACCGACAGGACTAGCGGGTACCGATGAGCAGTTCTTC,CASSLEPTGLAGTDEQFF
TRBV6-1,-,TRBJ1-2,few,TGTGCCAGCAGTGGGGGAACCGGGACAATAGCTGGGTACTATGGCTACACCTTC,CASSGGTGTIAGYYGYTF
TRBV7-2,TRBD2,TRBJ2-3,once,TGTGCCAGCAGCTCAGAAGCGGGGCGGGATACGCAGTATTTT,CASSSEAGRDTQYF
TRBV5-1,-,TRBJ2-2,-,TGCGCCAGCAGCTTGGTTGGCGGAGACACCGGGGAGCTGTTTTTT,CASSLVGGDTGELFF
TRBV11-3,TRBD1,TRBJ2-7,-,TGTGCCAGCAGCTTAGACTACGGAGGGACAGGACAAGTCTACGAGCAGTACTTC,CASSLDYGGTGQVYEQYF
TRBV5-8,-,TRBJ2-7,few,TGTGCCAGCAGCTATGGACACTTATACGAGCAGTACTTC,CASSYGHLYEQYF
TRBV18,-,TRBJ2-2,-,TGTGCCAGCTCACCGGGCAGGCAAAACACCGGGGAGCTGTTTTTT,CASSPGRQNTGELFF
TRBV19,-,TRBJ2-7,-,TGTGCCAGTAGTCAACCCCGGGACAACTCCTACGAGCAGTACTTC,CASSQPRDNSYEQYF
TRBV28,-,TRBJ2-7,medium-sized,TGTGCCAGCAGTTTATCCACAGGGACCTTTCGCCCCTACGAGCAGTACTTC,CASSLSTGTFRPYEQYF
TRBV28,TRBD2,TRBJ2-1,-,TGTGCCAGCAGGCAAGGGACTAGCCGGGACAATGAGCAGTTCTTC,CASRQGTSRDNEQFF
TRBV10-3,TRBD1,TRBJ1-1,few,TGTGCCATCAGTGTGGACAGGGGCACTGAAGCTTTCTTT,CAISVDRGTEAFF
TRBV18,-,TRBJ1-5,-,TGTGCCAGCTCACCCGCGATCCTCGGGCAGCCCCAGCATTTT,CASSPAILGQPQHF
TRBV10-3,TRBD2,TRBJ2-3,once,TGTGCCCACTCCCCGGGACTACTGACAGATACGCAGTATTTT,CAHSPGLLTDTQYF
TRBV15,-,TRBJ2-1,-,TGTGCCACCAGCAGAGATATCGTTAGCTCCTACAATGAGCAGTTCTTC,CATSRDIVSSYNEQFF
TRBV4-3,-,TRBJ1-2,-,TGCGCCAGCAGCCAAGATCGAGGGCAGATTTATGGCTACACCTTC,CASSQDRGQIYGYTF
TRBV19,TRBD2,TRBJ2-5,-,TGTGCCAGTAAGCAGGGACTAGCGGGCCTTGAGACCCAGTACTTC,CASKQGLAGLETQYF
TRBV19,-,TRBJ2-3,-,TGTGCCAGTAGTATCGCATTTCCAGGAACCTACGATAGCACAGATACGCAGTATTTT,CASSIAFPGTYDSTDTQYF
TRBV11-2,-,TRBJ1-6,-,TGTGCCAGCAGCTTAGAGGGGGCCTTAGGAAATTCACCCCTCCACTTT,CASSLEGALGNSPLHF
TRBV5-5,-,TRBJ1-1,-,TGTGCCAGCAGCTTGGTTTCCGGGACAACGGCTTTCTTT,CASSLVSGTTAFF
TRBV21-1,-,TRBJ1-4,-,TGTGCCAGCAGCAATTTAGCAACTAATGAAAAACTGTTTTTT,CASSNLATNEKLFF
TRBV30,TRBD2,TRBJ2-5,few,TGTGCCTGGAGACGGCTAGCGGGGGGGATGACCCAGTACTTC,CAWRRLAGGMTQYF
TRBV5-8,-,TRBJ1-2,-,TGTGCCAGCAGCTTGGGGGCATCGGTATATGGCTACACCTTC,CASSLGASVYGYTF
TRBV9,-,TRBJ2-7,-,TGTGCCAGCAGCCCCGGGGGTCTATTAGAGCAGTACTTC,CASSPGGLLEQYF
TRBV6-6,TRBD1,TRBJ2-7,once,TGTGCCAGCAGTAAGACAGGGTTCGGGGAGCAGTACTTC,CASSKTGFGEQYF
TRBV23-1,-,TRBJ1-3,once,TGCGCCAGCAGTCAATCGCGGGCCCGAGGATGCCCTGGAAACACCATATATTTT,CASSQSRARGCPGNTIYF
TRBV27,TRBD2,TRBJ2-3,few,TGTGCCAGCAGTGACGGACTAGCGGGAGAGGATACGCAGTATTTT,CASSDGLAGEDTQYF
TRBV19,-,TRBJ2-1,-,TGTGCCAGTAGTAGGGGGGTATACAATGAGCAGTTCTTC,CASSRGVYNEQFF
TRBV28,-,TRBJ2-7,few,TGTGCCAGCACCAGGGTGGTCGGAGAGCAGTACTTC,CASTRVVGEQYF
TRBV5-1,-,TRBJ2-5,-,TGCGCCAGCAGCCTCAACCCGACGTCGGGAGAGACCCAGTACTTC,CASSLNPTSGETQYF
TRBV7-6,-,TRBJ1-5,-,TGTGCCAGCAGCTTAAGTGCGCCGGGAATGGGCAATCAGCCCCAGCATTTT,CASSLSAPGMGNQPQHF
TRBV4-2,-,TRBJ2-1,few,TGTGCCAGCAGCCAAGTCTACAGCTACTCCTACAATGAGCAGTTCTTC,CASSQVYSYSYNEQFF
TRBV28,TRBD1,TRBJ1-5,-,TGTGCCAGCAGTTTACAGGGGGGCTATCAGCCCCAGCATTTT,CASSLQGGYQPQHF
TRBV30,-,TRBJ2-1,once,TGTGCCTGCGGCAGCGGGTCCTACAATGAGCAGTTCTTC,CACGSGSYNEQFF
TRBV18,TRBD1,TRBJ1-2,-,TGTGCCAGCTCACCACAGGACAGGGGTGGCTACACCTTC,CASSPQDRGGYTF
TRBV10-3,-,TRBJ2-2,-,TGTGCCATCAGTGACCACAGGACGGGTGGGACCGGGGAGCTGTTTTTT,CAISDHRTGGTGELFF